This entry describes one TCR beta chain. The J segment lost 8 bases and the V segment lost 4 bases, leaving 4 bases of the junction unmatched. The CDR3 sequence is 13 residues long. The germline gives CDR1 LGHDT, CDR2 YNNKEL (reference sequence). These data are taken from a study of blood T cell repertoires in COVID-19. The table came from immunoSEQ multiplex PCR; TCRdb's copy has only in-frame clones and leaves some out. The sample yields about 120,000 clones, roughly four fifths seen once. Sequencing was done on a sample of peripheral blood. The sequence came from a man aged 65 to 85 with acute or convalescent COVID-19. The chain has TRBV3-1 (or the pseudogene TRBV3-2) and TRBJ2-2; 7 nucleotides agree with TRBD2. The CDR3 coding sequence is TGTGCCAGCAGCCCCCGGCGGGGGGGGGAGCTGTTTTTT. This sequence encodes CASSPRRGGELFF.